A single sample gave rise to the 16 T cell receptor beta chains below, sequenced in a study of T cells after somatic rescue of genetic block. Sequenced by immunoSEQ multiplex PCR; TCRdb stores in-frame clones only, minus some. The sample lists approximately 15,000 clones, 70% occurring once. The source material was peripheral blood mononuclear cells (PBMCs). The receptors derive from a man aged 18-30 years.

The gene calls are TRBV7-9 and TRBJ2-7, with 9 bases matching TRBD1. Unmatched junction bases numbered 7, after V lost 0 bases and J lost 4 bases. Germline lookup yields CDR1 SEHNR and CDR2 FQNEAQ (reference sequence). This CDR3 spans 16 amino acids. The CDR3 region is CASSLAGQGTYYEQYF. Here the CDR3 DNA reads TGTGCCAGCAGCTTAGCGGGACAGGGTACCTATTACGAGCAGTACTTC.

This clone was seen a few times. The chain has TRBV27 and TRBJ2-3; D is unresolved. The CDR3 is made up of 15 amino acids. Germline V CDR1 and CDR2: MNHEY, SMNVEV (reference sequence). The V end lost 4 bases, the J end lost 1 base, and 12 bases lay between the germline ends. The CDR3 DNA sequence: TGTGCCAGCAGTTCCCCGAAGTGGGGCACAGATACGCAGTATTTT. Translating gives CASSSPKWGTDTQYF.

This chain uses TRBV7-8 with TRBJ1-2; D is unresolved. The CDR3 length is 16 residues. V was pared by 4 bases and J by 5 bases, with 20 bases between. Germline V lookup: CDR1 SGHVS, CDR2 FQNEAQ. The CDR3 coding sequence is TGTGCCAGCAGCTCCCGGCCCCCCCCCTCCCTTTATGGCTACACCTTC. Its protein is CASSSRPPPSLYGYTF.

The chain links TRBV5-1 to TRBJ1-1; D call uncertain. The length of the CDR3 is 14 residues. The V gene lost 0 bases and the J gene lost 2 bases, with 8 bases spanning the gap. The germline gives CDR1 SGHRS, CDR2 YFSETQ. The CDR3 loop is CASSLGSTNTEAFF. CDR3 nucleotides: TGCGCCAGCAGCTTGGGCAGTACAAACACTGAAGCTTTCTTT.

This chain uses TRBV5-4 with TRBJ2-7, with TRBD2 matching 11 bases. The CDR3 is made up of 14 amino acids. The V gene's germline CDR1 is SGHNT and CDR2 YYREEE (reference sequence). J lost 4 bases, V lost 4 bases, and 4 bases had no gene match. Here the CDR3 reads CASSAASGRYEQYF. The CDR3 DNA follows: TGTGCCAGCAGCGCAGCTAGCGGGAGGTACGAGCAGTACTTC.

CDR3 region: CASRMTGRYEQYF. CDR3 DNA: TGTGCCAGCAGGATGACAGGGAGGTACGAGCAGTACTTC. This chain uses TRBV6-5 with TRBJ2-7; D perhaps matches TRBD1 (7 bases). Germline V gives CDR1 MNHEY, CDR2 SVGAGI. V gave up 6 bases and J gave up 4 bases, with 13 bases separating them. The CDR3 runs 13 residues.

V and J are TRBV2 and TRBJ1-6; 8 bases fit TRBD1. The CDR3 spans 16 residues. Germline CDR1 SNHLY, CDR2 FYNNEI. V was clipped by 10 bases and J by 6 bases; unmatched bases: 14. The chain's CDR3 is CAKSPGTGVTNSPLHF. CDR3 coding DNA: TGTGCCAAATCCCCCGGGACAGGTGTCACTAATTCACCCCTCCACTTT. The variable domain in full, with the rest retrieved from reference TRBV2 and TRBJ1-6, is EPEVTQTPSHQVTQMGQEVILRCVPISNHLYFYWYRQILGQKVEFLVSFYNNEISEKSEIFDDQFSVERPDGSNFTLKIRSTKLEDSAMYFCAKSPGTGVTNSPLHFGNGTRLTVT.

This clone was counted ten times or more. The CDR3 protein is CAIWTGLSYGYTF. The CDR3 nucleotides read TGTGCCATCTGGACAGGGCTAAGCTATGGCTACACCTTC. The chain is built from TRBV6-1 and TRBJ1-2; 8 nucleotides match TRBD1. The junction had 8 bases not matched to a gene; V was cut back by 10 bases and J by 4 bases. The germline V gene has CDR1 MNHNS and CDR2 SASEGT. The CDR3 has 13 residues.

This chain uses TRBV11-3 with TRBJ1-2; the D gene is possibly TRBD1 (6 bases). This CDR3 contains 15 residues. The V gene lost 1 base and the J gene lost 4 bases, with 13 bases spanning the gap. Germline-derived CDR1 and CDR2 are SGHNT and YENEEA. In nucleotides, the CDR3 is TGTGCCAGCAGCTTAGCTCTAGGGGGAACCTATGGCTACACCTTC. It codes for CASSLALGGTYGYTF.

The chain uses TRBV21-1 and TRBJ2-5; the table names TRBD2, a call not compared with the DNA. TRBV21-1 is annotated as a pseudogene. This CDR3 contains 16 residues. The CDR3 protein is CASSYLSGKEQETQYF. The CDR3 nucleotides are TGTGCCAGCAGCTACCTAAGCGGGAAGGAACAAGAGACCCAGTACTTC.

The chain is built from TRBV5-1 and TRBJ2-7; TRBD1 matches 8 bases. Germline assignment: CDR1 SGHRS and CDR2 YFSETQ. This CDR3 contains 15 residues. The V and J ends lost 5 bases and 3 bases, in that order; junction bases with no gene match: 10. The CDR3 DNA is TGCGCCAGCAGATTCGGACAGGGAGTCATCTACGAGCAGTACTTC. It specifies CASRFGQGVIYEQYF.

The chain has TRBV19 and TRBJ2-5; 8 bases map to TRBD2. The CDR3 sequence is 16 residues long. Unmatched junction bases numbered 13, after V lost 5 bases and J lost 5 bases. Germline CDR1 reads LNHDA; CDR2 reads SQIVND (reference sequence). The CDR3 here is CASSPRVGRAEETQYF. The CDR3, as DNA: TGTGCCAGTAGTCCCCGAGTCGGGAGGGCCGAGGAGACCCAGTACTTC.

This rearrangement joins TRBV2 to TRBJ2-5, with 9 bases identical to TRBD2. The CDR3 loop spans 14 amino acids. V dropped 5 bases and J dropped 2; count of bases not matched to a gene: 3. Germline-derived CDR1 and CDR2 are SNHLY and FYNNEI. The CDR3: CASSPTSGQETQYF. The CDR3 bases are TGTGCCAGCAGTCCCACTAGCGGGCAAGAGACCCAGTACTTC.

The chain links TRBV18 to TRBJ2-2; D is perhaps TRBD1 (5 bases). Germline CDR1 is KGHSH and CDR2 is LQKENI. The CDR3 extends over 15 amino acids. V dropped 2 bases and J dropped 4 bases, with 11 bases sitting between them. The CDR3 region has the DNA TGTGCCAGCTCACCAAGGCAGGGTGTCACCGGGGAGCTGTTTTTT. Its translation is CASSPRQGVTGELFF.

The rearrangement joins TRBV6-5 to TRBJ2-5, with D unclear. This CDR3 spans 14 amino acids. Trimming removed 0 bases at V and 5 bases at J, with 10 bases between. CDR1 is MNHEY and CDR2 is SVGAGI in the germline V gene. CDR3 in amino acids: CASSYSGLSETQYF. The CDR3, as DNA: TGTGCCAGCAGTTACTCGGGTCTCTCGGAGACCCAGTACTTC.

This clone was seen a few times. The gene calls are TRBV28 and TRBJ2-1, with 8 bases matching TRBD1. This CDR3 is 15 amino acids long. Trimming removed 6 bases from V and 7 bases from J; junction bases left unmatched: 11. Germline V CDR1 and CDR2: MDHEN, SYDVKM. The CDR3 region has the DNA TGTGCCAGCAGCCCGACAGGGGCGCCTAGGAATGAGCAGTTCTTC. It is translated as CASSPTGAPRNEQFF.